A selection of T cell receptor beta chains follows, all from one sample in a study of T cells in Graves' hyperthyroidism and ophthalmopathy. One entry per CDR3 protein, called by TCRdb with MiXCR from the multiplex PCR reads. The profile shows about 350,000 distinct CDR3 sequences, roughly 15% of them singletons. The material sequenced was blood. Every receptor here comes from a woman aged 40 to 50 with Graves' ophthalmopathy. CDR3s include the opening cysteine and the closing phenylalanine or tryptophan. D genes are given only for firm matches. Not all rows give a size; the values are once, few, many and, for expanded clones, a class.

v_call	j_call	d_call	clone_size	cdr3_nt	cdr3_aa
TRBV7-9	TRBJ1-2	-	many	TGTGCCAGCAGCTCCACCACAGGGAGGGGTGGCTACACCTTC	CASSSTTGRGGYTF
TRBV30	TRBJ2-5	-	many	TGTGCCTGGAGTAATGGGGGTAAACCTCAGTACTTC	CAWSNGGKPQYF
TRBV5-1	TRBJ2-3	-	few	TGCGCCAGCGGTCCCACGGGTCTAGATACGCAGTATTTT	CASGPTGLDTQYF
TRBV6-1	TRBJ2-3	TRBD2	-	TGTGCCGGCAGCCTCATTAGCGGGGCCCGCACAGATACGCAGTATTTT	CAGSLISGARTDTQYF
TRBV18	TRBJ1-6	-	few	TGTGCCAGCTCACCCCCGGGACTGAGTAATTCACCCCTCCACTTT	CASSPPGLSNSPLHF
TRBV11-3	TRBJ1-4	-	-	TGTGCCAGCAGCTTACAGGGCCCCAATGAAAAACTGTTTTTT	CASSLQGPNEKLFF
TRBV12-3/TRBV12-4	TRBJ2-2	-	many	TGTGCCAGCACCTGGCAGGGTTTTATCGGGGAGCTGTTTTTT	CASTWQGFIGELFF
TRBV7-2	TRBJ2-1	TRBD2	few	TGTGCCAGCAGCCCACCTATCCCGCCGATACTAGCGAATGAGCAGTTCTTC	CASSPPIPPILANEQFF
TRBV28	TRBJ2-1	-	many	TGTGCCAGCAGCTCACGAATCGACAGTTACAATGAGCAGTTCTTC	CASSSRIDSYNEQFF
TRBV25-1	TRBJ2-1	-	many	TGTGCCAGCTCAGGCGGTGGAGGGGCCTACAATGAGCAGTTCTTC	CASSGGGGAYNEQFF
TRBV27	TRBJ1-6	TRBD1	many	TGTGCCAGCAGTCCGGGACAGTTGCGCTCACCCCTCCACTTT	CASSPGQLRSPLHF
TRBV19	TRBJ1-1	-	many	TGTGCCAGTAGGGACCTCCAGAACACTGAAGCTTTCTTT	CASRDLQNTEAFF
TRBV6-5	TRBJ2-7	TRBD2	once	TGTGCCAGCAGTTCCCCCCAAACGACTAGCGGGAGAACGTCCGAGCAGTACTTC	CASSSPQTTSGRTSEQYF
TRBV6-1	TRBJ2-2	TRBD1	many	TGTGCCACAAGGGGACAGGGTGGCACCGGGGAGCTGTTTTTT	CATRGQGGTGELFF
TRBV28	TRBJ2-7	-	many	TGTGCCAGCAGCCCGCACAGGGACGAGCAGTACTTC	CASSPHRDEQYF
TRBV3-1	TRBJ1-6	-	-	TGTGCCAGCAGCCAACGGGTAGATAATTCACCCCTCCACTTT	CASSQRVDNSPLHF
TRBV27	TRBJ2-2	-	few	TGTGCCAGCAGTTTTAGGGCAGAGGGACGGGAGCTGTTTTTT	CASSFRAEGRELFF
TRBV29-1	TRBJ1-2	-	-	TGCAGCGTGAGGGTCCCCTATGGCTACACCTTC	CSVRVPYGYTF
TRBV7-2	TRBJ2-1	TRBD2	few	TGTGCCAGCAGCTTAACGGGAGCGGGAGAGCAGTTCTTC	CASSLTGAGEQFF
TRBV20-1	TRBJ2-7	-	many	TGCAGTGCTAGAGACCTTGGCGCGGGGACTTACGAGCAGTACTTC	CSARDLGAGTYEQYF